A selection of T cell receptor beta chains follows, all from one sample in a study of early T cells in non-severe SARS-CoV-2 infection. Via MiXCR, TCRdb re-called the 5' RACE reads, giving one row per CDR3 protein. Here the sample spans tens of thousands of distinct CDR3 sequences, about 15% being singletons. Source: whole blood, taken at baseline. Source of these receptors: an adult who was a healthcare worker with PCR-confirmed SARS-CoV-2 infection or an uninfected control (not recorded which). Each CDR3 is given with its conserved first and last residue. D genes are given only for firm matches. Clone size is not always given. Where it is, it says once, few, many or a class for expanded clones.

D	J	V	size	DNA	CDR3
-	TRBJ2-1	TRBV9	many	TGTGCCAGCAGCGGACTAACAGACAGTACCTTCCTAAATGAGCAGTTCTTC	CASSGLTDSTFLNEQFF
-	TRBJ1-2	TRBV5-6	few	TGTGCCAGCAGCTTGTCTGTGGGGCCAGGCTATGGCTACACCTTC	CASSLSVGPGYGYTF
-	TRBJ2-7	TRBV20-1	-	TGCAGTGCTAGAGATAACCCGCTGAGGACCCTCTTC	CSARDNPLRTLF
TRBD2	TRBJ2-1	TRBV30	-	TGTGCCTGGGCTAGCGGGGGAGACAATGAGCAGTTCTTC	CAWASGGDNEQFF
TRBD1	TRBJ2-2	TRBV6-1	few	TGTGCCAGCAGAACAGGGGACACCGGGGAGCTGTTTTTT	CASRTGDTGELFF
-	TRBJ1-2	TRBV7-8	-	TGTGCCAGCAGCATTGCACGGACAGACTATGGCTACACCTTC	CASSIARTDYGYTF
TRBD1	TRBJ2-5	TRBV6-2/TRBV6-3	-	TGTGCCAGCAGTTTCCCGGGACAGGGAGGAGAGACCCAGTACTTC	CASSFPGQGGETQYF
-	TRBJ2-7	TRBV12-3/TRBV12-4	many	TGTGCCAGCAGTTTGGGGGTCTCCTGGGACGAGCAGTACTTC	CASSLGVSWDEQYF
TRBD1	TRBJ1-5	TRBV6-5	few	TGTGCCAGCGGGACAGCGAGCAATCAGCCCCAGCATTTT	CASGTASNQPQHF
TRBD1	TRBJ1-2	TRBV30	-	TGTGCCTGGAGCCCCCTTCCGGGACAGGGGGCGGAGGGCTACACCTTC	CAWSPLPGQGAEGYTF
-	TRBJ2-5	TRBV2	few	TGTGCCAGCAGTGATTGGGAGACCCAGTACTTC	CASSDWETQYF
-	TRBJ2-6	TRBV2	many	TGTGCCAGCACCTGGGACGGCAGCTCTGGGGCCAACGTCCTGACTTTC	CASTWDGSSGANVLTF
TRBD1	TRBJ2-2	TRBV20-1	few	TGCAGTGCTCTGGACAGGGAGAACACCGGGGAGCTGTTTTTT	CSALDRENTGELFF
-	TRBJ2-2	TRBV10-1	few	TGCGCCAGCAGTGGACTACCCCGTGGGGGGGAGCTGTTTTTT	CASSGLPRGGELFF